This T cell receptor beta chain was recorded in a study of immune evolution from preneoplasia to lung adenocarcinoma. Study-wide context: HLA loss of heterozygosity: less than 9% AIS, about 15% MIA, more than 25% ADC, none AAH. Study results and limitations: From normal lung to invasive adenocarcinoma, top clone frequencies appeared to decrease. Clonality was highest in normal lung, lower in later-stage lesions apparently.

Turning to this clone: Its target is not known.

Macro-dissection enriched premalignant or tumor cells before nucleic acid extraction. CDR1 is LNHNV and CDR2 is YYDKDF in the germline V gene (reference sequence). The germline V and J ends were trimmed by 0 bases and 5 bases, with 8 bases remaining between them. The CDR3 has 14 residues. Here immunoSEQ multiplex PCR was the method, and the copy in TCRdb shows in-frame clones only, minus some. This table holds approximately 9,000 clones, about 80% found once. The chain has TRBV15 and TRBJ2-1; D may be TRBD1 or TRBD2 (5 bases each). This receptor was identified in a person aged 70 to 85 with lung adenocarcinoma. Sequencing was performed on FFPE minimally invasive lung adenocarcinoma tissue. CDR3 in DNA: TGTGCCACCAGCAGAGATGGGGGAAACAATGAGCAGTTCTTC. This encodes CATSRDGGNNEQFF.